This T cell receptor beta chain was profiled in a study of T cell responses to AZD1222 COVID-19 vaccine. Points from the study as a whole: Two AZD1222 administrations were followed by greater Spike-specific TCR breadth and depth. With dominance at 160-218 and 743-854, vaccine-associated CD4 TCRs spanned spike. Close to half of spike-specific TCRs reportedly recognize unmutated variant regions.

Turning to this clone: Its antigen is still unknown.

Libraries were prepared by immunoSEQ multiplex PCR; TCRdb keeps only in-frame clonotypes and omits some of them. There are about 70,000 clones in the sample; 70% to 90% occur only once, and 1% to 1.5% lies in the top ten. The V gene lost 0 bases and the J gene lost 5 bases, with 11 bases spanning the gap. The CDR3 loop spans 15 amino acids. CDR1 is MNHNS, CDR2 SASEGT, per germline. Pooled together were second doses at about 4 or about 12 weeks. The chain couples TRBV6-1 to TRBJ1-5; D gene unclear. The clonotype was recovered from an adult who received the AZD1222 COVID-19 vaccine. The sample was peripheral blood, taken 28 days after the second AZD1222 dose. The DNA of the CDR3 is TGTGCCAGCAGTGAAGCGCCGTCCAGTCATCAGCCCCAGCATTTT. Its translation: CASSEAPSSHQPQHF.